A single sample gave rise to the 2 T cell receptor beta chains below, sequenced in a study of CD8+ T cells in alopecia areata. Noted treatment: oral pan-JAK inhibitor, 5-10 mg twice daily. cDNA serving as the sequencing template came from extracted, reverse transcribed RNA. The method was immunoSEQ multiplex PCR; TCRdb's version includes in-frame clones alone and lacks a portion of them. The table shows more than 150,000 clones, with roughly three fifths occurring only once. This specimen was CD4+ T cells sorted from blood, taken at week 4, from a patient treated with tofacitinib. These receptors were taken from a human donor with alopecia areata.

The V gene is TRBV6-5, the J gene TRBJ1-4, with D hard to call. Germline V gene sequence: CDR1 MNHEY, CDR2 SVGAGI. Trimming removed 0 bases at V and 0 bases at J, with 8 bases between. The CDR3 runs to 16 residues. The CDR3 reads CASSYSHPATNEKLFF. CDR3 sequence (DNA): TGTGCCAGCAGTTACTCCCACCCCGCAACTAATGAAAAACTGTTTTTT.

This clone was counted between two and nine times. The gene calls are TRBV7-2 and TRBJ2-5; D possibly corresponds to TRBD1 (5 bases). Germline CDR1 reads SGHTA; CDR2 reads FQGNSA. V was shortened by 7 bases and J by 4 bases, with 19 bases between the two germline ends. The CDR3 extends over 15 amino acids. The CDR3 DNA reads TGTGCCAGCACCTTGCTTAGGGGTCGGTCAGAGACCCAGTACTTC. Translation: CASTLLRGRSETQYF.